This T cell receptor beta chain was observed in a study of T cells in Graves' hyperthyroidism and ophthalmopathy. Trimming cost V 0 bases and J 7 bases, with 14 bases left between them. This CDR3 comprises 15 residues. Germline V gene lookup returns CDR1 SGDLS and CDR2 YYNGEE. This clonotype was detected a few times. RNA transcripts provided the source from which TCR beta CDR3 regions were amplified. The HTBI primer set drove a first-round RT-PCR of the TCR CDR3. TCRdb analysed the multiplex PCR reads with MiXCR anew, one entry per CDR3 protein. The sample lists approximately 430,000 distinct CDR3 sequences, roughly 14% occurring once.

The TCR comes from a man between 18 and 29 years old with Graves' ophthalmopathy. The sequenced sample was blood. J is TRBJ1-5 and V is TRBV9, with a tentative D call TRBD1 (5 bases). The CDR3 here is CASSVDGGWGQPQHF. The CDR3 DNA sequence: TGTGCCAGCAGCGTAGATGGGGGTTGGGGGCAGCCCCAGCATTTT.